These T cell receptor beta chains were read from a single sample in a study of T and B cells in COVID-19 patients. Each CDR3 protein is one row after TCRdb ran MiXCR on the multiplex PCR reads. The data show around 15,000 distinct CDR3 sequences, roughly 27% seen once. Specimen: blood. Every receptor here comes from a human donor who had recovered from COVID-19. Both conserved end residues are part of each CDR3. Each record gives: clone size, V gene, D gene, J gene, CDR3 DNA, CDR3 protein. The D gene is left open where the match is weak. Rows may omit the clone size; those that give it use once, few, many or a size class.

>many|TRBV19|.|TRBJ2-4
TGTGCCAGTAGCCCCCCCGCGGGAAAAAACATTCAGTACTTC
CASSPPAGKNIQYF
>.|TRBV12-3/TRBV12-4|TRBD1|TRBJ1-1
TGTGCCAGCAGTCCTACCGGGACAGGGGGGACTGAAGCTTTCTTT
CASSPTGTGGTEAFF
>.|TRBV27|.|TRBJ2-2
TGTGCCAGCAGTTTTGCCGGGACACATACCGGGGAGCTGTTTTTT
CASSFAGTHTGELFF
>.|TRBV5-1|.|TRBJ2-1
TGCGCCAGCAGCCCCCCCGGGACCAGCTCCTACAATGAGCAGTTCTTC
CASSPPGTSSYNEQFF
>medium-sized|TRBV6-5|TRBD1|TRBJ2-3
TGTGCCAGCAGTTCCTCGTTAACAGGGGCAGATACGCAGTATTTT
CASSSSLTGADTQYF
>medium-sized|TRBV12-3/TRBV12-4|.|TRBJ2-1
TGTGCCAGCAGTTTAGACGGTCTAGCTAACAATGAGCAGTTCTTC
CASSLDGLANNEQFF
>few|TRBV20-1|.|TRBJ2-1
TGCAGTGCTAGCGCCCTCACGGGTGGGGAGGAGAATGAGCAGTTCTTC
CSASALTGGEENEQFF
>few|TRBV12-3/TRBV12-4|TRBD1|TRBJ1-3
TGTGCCAGCAGTTTAGGGAGAGGGGGACAGGGATATGGAAACACCATATATTTT
CASSLGRGGQGYGNTIYF
>medium-sized|TRBV12-3/TRBV12-4|.|TRBJ2-1
TGTGCCAGCAGTTTAGTCACAGGGTACGTGTTCTTC
CASSLVTGYVFF
>once|TRBV11-1|TRBD1|TRBJ2-7
TGTGCCAGCAGCTTCGGACAGGGGTACGAGCAGTACTTC
CASSFGQGYEQYF
>many|TRBV6-5|.|TRBJ1-5
TGTGCCAGCAGACCGGGACAAGGCAGTCAGCCCCAGCATTTT
CASRPGQGSQPQHF
>.|TRBV6-6|.|TRBJ1-2
TGTGCCAGCAGTTACGAACGGGGAGGCTACACCTTC
CASSYERGGYTF
>.|TRBV5-4|TRBD1|TRBJ2-2
TGTGCCAGCAGCTTTGGTCTCGGGACAGGGGGCACCGGGGAGCTGTTTTTT
CASSFGLGTGGTGELFF
>.|TRBV5-1|.|TRBJ2-4
TGCGCCAGCAGCGAGGAGGGGACAGCCAAAAACATTCAGTACTTC
CASSEEGTAKNIQYF
>medium-sized|TRBV5-6|.|TRBJ2-5
TGTGCCAGCAGCTCCCGCAGGGGAGTAGAGACCCAGTACTTC
CASSSRRGVETQYF
>.|TRBV12-3/TRBV12-4|.|TRBJ2-7
TGTGCTAGTGGTTTGGGGGGGGACAGCAACTACGAGCAGTACTTC
CASGLGGDSNYEQYF
>.|TRBV27|.|TRBJ2-1
TGTGCCAGCAGCCCCGGAGACCCCGGGGACTACAATGAGCAGTTCTTC
CASSPGDPGDYNEQFF
>.|TRBV20-1|.|TRBJ2-1
TGCAGTGCTAGAGTCGGGAGCGGAAATGAGCAGTTCTTC
CSARVGSGNEQFF
>.|TRBV29-1|TRBD1|TRBJ2-7
TGCAGCTGGGGGTGGGGACAGGGGGCTCACGAGCAGTACTTC
CSWGWGQGAHEQYF
>.|TRBV11-2|.|TRBJ2-3
TGTGCCAGCAGTCAGGGTTACAGCACAGATACGCAGTATTTT
CASSQGYSTDTQYF
>medium-sized|TRBV27|.|TRBJ2-5
TGTGCCAGCACCATCTCGGCAGCGGCCCTGGGGACCCAGTACTTC
CASTISAAALGTQYF
>.|TRBV5-1|TRBD2|TRBJ2-2
TGCGCCAGCAAGAGTCTAGCGGGAAGTACCGGGGAGCTGTTTTTT
CASKSLAGSTGELFF
>many|TRBV5-6|TRBD2|TRBJ2-5
TGTGCCAGCAGCTTGGATACTAGCGGGGGGCTGTACCAAGAGACCCAGTACTTC
CASSLDTSGGLYQETQYF
>few|TRBV7-9|.|TRBJ1-4
TGTGCCAGCAGGACCGGGACGTGGGATGAAAAACTGTTTTTT
CASRTGTWDEKLFF
>medium-sized|TRBV19|TRBD1|TRBJ2-7
TGTGCCAGTAGTAAGACAGGGGAGTTGGTCGAGCAGTACTTC
CASSKTGELVEQYF
>medium-sized|TRBV29-1|.|TRBJ1-2
TGCAGCGTTGAGGTCAGGCTTGTGGATGGCTACACCTTC
CSVEVRLVDGYTF
>many|TRBV27|.|TRBJ2-7
TGTGCCAGCAGTAAGGGGTCCCGCTGGGAGTTGTACTTC
CASSKGSRWELYF
>few|TRBV15|.|TRBJ1-1
TGTGCCACCAGCGTCAGACACAGAGACACTGAAGCTTTCTTT
CATSVRHRDTEAFF
>.|TRBV20-1|TRBD1|TRBJ2-3
TGCAGTGCACCACCGGGACAGGGAGATACGCAGTATTTT
CSAPPGQGDTQYF
>.|TRBV6-1|.|TRBJ1-4
TGTGCCAGCGGCAGGTTTAATGAAAAACTGTTTTTT
CASGRFNEKLFF
>medium-sized|TRBV19|TRBD1|TRBJ2-1
TGTGCCAGTAGCGCCGACAGGGGGAGGCAGTTCTTC
CASSADRGRQFF
>.|TRBV7-9|.|TRBJ2-5
TGTGCCAGCAGCTGGGGGGGGGGGCGCCAAGAGACCCAGTACTTC
CASSWGGGRQETQYF
>.|TRBV15|TRBD1|TRBJ1-6
TGTGCCACCAGCAGAGTTGGGACAGGGACTCGAGCGGGTAATTCACCCCTCCACTTT
CATSRVGTGTRAGNSPLHF
>few|TRBV6-1|.|TRBJ2-1
TGTGCCAGCAGCGGGGCGGGGCGCTCCTACAATGAGCAGTTCTTC
CASSGAGRSYNEQFF
>.|TRBV30|.|TRBJ2-1
TGTGCCTGGAGTGTACGAGGGTTACTCTCCTACGAGCAGTTCTTC
CAWSVRGLLSYEQFF
>.|TRBV5-6|.|TRBJ2-3
TGTGCCAGCAGGTCCATTGGAATAGATACGCAGTATTTT
CASRSIGIDTQYF
>.|TRBV4-2|.|TRBJ2-1
TGTGCCAGCAGCCAAGAACAACAAGCGGGCCGGAATGAGCAGTTCTTC
CASSQEQQAGRNEQFF
>.|TRBV12-3/TRBV12-4|TRBD2|TRBJ2-1
TGTGCCAGCAGATCGTTAGCGGGAGGGTACAATGAGCAGTTCTTC
CASRSLAGGYNEQFF
>once|TRBV20-1|.|TRBJ2-1
TGCAGTGCTAGATCGGGCTCCTTGGAGTTCTTC
CSARSGSLEFF
>many|TRBV19|TRBD1|TRBJ2-3
TGTGCCACCACGGGGGACAGGGGATTAGATACGCAGTATTTT
CATTGDRGLDTQYF
>.|TRBV12-3/TRBV12-4|.|TRBJ2-3
TGTGCCAGCAGTTTACTCAGACGCACAGATACGCAGTATTTT
CASSLLRRTDTQYF
>.|TRBV20-1|.|TRBJ1-1
TGCAGTGCGGCCGGGCCGGCCATGAACACTGAAGCTTTCTTT
CSAAGPAMNTEAFF
>many|TRBV5-6|.|TRBJ2-5
TGTGCCAGCAGCTTTCCGGGACGCCGAGGGGGAGAGACCCAGTACTTC
CASSFPGRRGGETQYF
>few|TRBV6-1|.|TRBJ1-2
TGTGCCAGCAGTGAATCCAAGGACAGATCATTCTATGGCTACACCTTC
CASSESKDRSFYGYTF
>few|TRBV12-3/TRBV12-4|.|TRBJ1-6
TGTGCCAGCAGTTACGAGGACCGGCGTTCACCCCTCCACTTT
CASSYEDRRSPLHF